This note documents a single T cell receptor (beta chain) sequence. This clonotype was seen more than once but under ten times. It lacks a known antigen. One base away there is no much larger clone; base qualities are not given. The 39 donors, aged about 6 to 90 years, were systemically healthy Caucasian individuals from Russia. Each donor gave roughly 11 milliliters of peripheral blood, drawn into EDTA-treated Vacutainer tubes. Ficoll-Paque density-gradient centrifugation was used to isolate PBMCs, with at least 6.5 million per sample. Trizol reagent was used to extract total RNA from PBMCs, with at least 6 micrograms per sample. Naive CD45RAhigh/CD27high T cell percentages were measured by flow cytometry on a PBMC aliquot from every donor. Libraries came from 5' RACE. The instrument was an Illumina HiSeq 2500. A second roughly 6 to 12 cycle PCR used a sample-barcoded 5' primer and a J-beta primer mix. A unique molecular identifier was introduced onto each TCR beta cDNA molecule by a template-switch 5' adaptor carrying 12 random nucleotides. Each sample yielded at least 2.5 million CDR3-containing paired-end reads. All of the RNA was converted into first-strand cDNA using the Mint cDNA synthesis kit, with a TRBC-specific oligonucleotide serving as the primer. All cDNA was treated with uracil-DNA glycosylase and then went through a first 18-cycle PCR with the universal primers M1SS and BC2_uni_R. The paper's processing steps were these. Each sample was normalized by randomly selecting 1 million high-quality reads, each carrying a distinct molecular identifier. Instead of being binned into consensus sequences, reads with shared molecular identifiers were discarded. MiTCR, set to a Q25 quality threshold and the strictest error-elimination algorithm, was used for CDR3 identification, clonotype clustering and error correction. A nonparametric unseen species model with Euler transformation was used to estimate lower-bound total TCR beta diversity. TCRdb applied fastp at Q25 and MiXCR to the public reads, then kept only in-frame beta chains. Here each entry gathers all rows of one CDR3 protein and keeps the most common genes and DNA. What appears here as the V and J calls and clone size reflects TCRdb's work, not the paper's. The sample table holds 1.5 million to 1.9 million distinct CDR3 sequences, of which around 40% were seen once. Together, the top ten hold about 3.8% of the sample.

These data belong to a study of blood T cells in healthy people across ages (dated by TCRdb to the mid-2010s). Concerning the study at large: In model experiments, roughly one uniquely barcoded TCR beta cDNA molecule per two T cells was captured by template switching. The study measured age-related changes in TCR beta repertoire diversity using deep sequencing normalized with unique cDNA molecular identifiers. The donors were divided into four age groups: young (average around 16 years), middle-aged (around 37), aged (about 60) and long-lived (roughly 82). To avoid experimental bias, donors of different ages were spread randomly across the sequencing lanes. Using the same blood draw, the study looked at two additional independent replicas of 1 million unique cDNA reads for two donors, one aged 18 to 29 and the other aged 80 or older.

Taken from cysteine to phenylalanine, the CDR3 has 13 residues. Kept here is only the CDR3 DNA, which spans 39 bases and is read in frame from base 1. In the germline V gene (reference sequence), CDR1 corresponds to DFQATT and CDR2 to SNEGSKA. Deletion took 0 bases off V and 1 base off J, with a span of 5 bases between the germline ends. General findings and caveats noted by the study authors: The CMV infection status of donors was not known, potentially confounding age-related changes in expanded clonotypes. There was a strong correlation between observed TCR beta diversity and the percentage of naive T cells measured by flow cytometry. Compared with the aged group, the long-lived group had more naive CD4+ T cells, fewer expanded clones and increased TCR diversity, suggesting age selection. Conclusive comparison of naive and antigen-experienced compartments was prevented by the profiling of bulk unsorted PBMCs. Total diversity estimates from one million sequenced T cells were considered lower bounds and underestimates. Observed TCR beta diversity per million T cells fell roughly linearly with age, and a significant reduction was already apparent by age roughly 40.

The sequence joins TRBV20-1 to TRBJ2-3; the D gene could be either TRBD1 or TRBD2, each agreeing at 5 bases. The source material was blood. This sequence was found in a woman between 18 and 30 years old in good health. The CDR3 region: CSAREGGTDTQYF. In nucleotides, the sequence is TGCAGTGCTAGAGAGGGGGGCACAGATACGCAGTATTTT.